This TCR beta chain originates from a study of breast tumors, draining lymph nodes, adjacent tissues. This clonotype has at least ten counts. Samples came from axillary lymph nodes draining the breast cancer. V lost 0 bases to trimming and J lost 8 bases; unmatched junction nucleotides: 7. The length of the CDR3 is 17 residues. The V gene's germline CDR1 is SGHTA and CDR2 FQGNSA. Via MiXCR, TCRdb re-called the multiplex PCR reads, giving one row per CDR3 protein. In the table there are roughly 120,000 distinct CDR3 sequences, just under 20% of which are singletons. Material: axillary lymph node tissue. This sequence was found in a female donor with breast cancer. Some clones in this sample may be carry-over from other donors' samples. V and J are TRBV7-2 and TRBJ2-1, with 13 bases matching TRBD2. CDR3 nucleotide sequence: TGTGCCAGCAGCTTAGCCCCACTAGCGGGAGGGTTAGATGAGCAGTTCTTC. It is translated as CASSLAPLAGGLDEQFF.